This is a list of T cell receptor beta chains from one sample in a study of OX40 agonist ivuxolimab in advanced cancers. Clones were read by immunoSEQ multiplex PCR, and TCRdb kept only the in-frame ones, dropping some. The profile covers approximately 64,000 clones, with 75% to 85% appearing a single time and 0.7% taken by the ten largest. The sequencing used CD4+ or CD8+ T cells sorted from blood, collected in a trial of the OX40 agonist ivuxolimab. The receptors were sampled from an adult with an advanced solid tumor such as melanoma, head and neck, liver or kidney cancer. Both conserved end residues are part of each CDR3. Fields, in order: V gene, D gene, J gene, clone size, CDR3 DNA, CDR3 protein. The D gene is left open where the match is weak. Size values are once, few and many counts, or a class for expanded clones, and some rows have none.

v_gene: TRBV6-5; d_gene: TRBD1; j_gene: TRBJ2-3; abundance: few; CDR3nt: TGTGCCAGCAGTTACTCGGGACAGACTCCCACAGATACGCAGTATTTT; CDR3aa: CASSYSGQTPTDTQYF
v_gene: TRBV4-1; d_gene: NA; j_gene: TRBJ1-1; abundance: NA; CDR3nt: TGCGCCAGCAGCCAAGCCGGGGTGGGAACGGCTTTCTTT; CDR3aa: CASSQAGVGTAFF
v_gene: TRBV5-1; d_gene: TRBD2; j_gene: TRBJ2-2; abundance: NA; CDR3nt: TGCGCCAGCAGCTTGGTTCTAGGAGCGGGGACCGGGGAGCTGTTTTTT; CDR3aa: CASSLVLGAGTGELFF
v_gene: TRBV10-3; d_gene: NA; j_gene: TRBJ2-1; abundance: NA; CDR3nt: TGTGCCATCAGTGAGGACTCCTACAATGAGCAGTTCTTC; CDR3aa: CAISEDSYNEQFF
v_gene: TRBV5-4; d_gene: NA; j_gene: TRBJ2-7; abundance: NA; CDR3nt: TGTGCCAGCAGCAAGAACCCTAGCAGCTCCTACGAGCAGTACTTC; CDR3aa: CASSKNPSSSYEQYF
v_gene: TRBV18; d_gene: NA; j_gene: TRBJ2-7; abundance: NA; CDR3nt: TGTGCCAGCTCACCACCTAGTCGAACCCAGGAGCAGTACTTC; CDR3aa: CASSPPSRTQEQYF
v_gene: TRBV6-6; d_gene: TRBD1; j_gene: TRBJ1-2; abundance: NA; CDR3nt: TGTGCCAGCAGTTATAATCAGGGGGCAAGGGATGGCTACACCTTC; CDR3aa: CASSYNQGARDGYTF
v_gene: TRBV19; d_gene: NA; j_gene: TRBJ2-2; abundance: once; CDR3nt: TGTGCCAGTAGTATTGGTTTCACTCCCATCGGGGAGCTGTTTTTT; CDR3aa: CASSIGFTPIGELFF
v_gene: TRBV5-1; d_gene: NA; j_gene: TRBJ2-1; abundance: NA; CDR3nt: TGCGCCAGCAGCTTGGGACAGACTCCGGTCGGTGAGCAGTTCTTC; CDR3aa: CASSLGQTPVGEQFF
v_gene: TRBV14; d_gene: TRBD2; j_gene: TRBJ2-1; abundance: NA; CDR3nt: TGTGCCAGCAGCCAAGATCCCAGCGGGGGGAGGTTCTTC; CDR3aa: CASSQDPSGGRFF
v_gene: TRBV9; d_gene: TRBD1; j_gene: TRBJ1-3; abundance: NA; CDR3nt: TGTGCCAGCAGCGCAACACAGGGGGACTCCGGAAACACCATATATTTT; CDR3aa: CASSATQGDSGNTIYF
v_gene: TRBV15; d_gene: TRBD1; j_gene: TRBJ2-7; abundance: NA; CDR3nt: TGTGCCACCAGCAGAGACATACGACACAGGGGAACCTACGAGCAGTACTTC; CDR3aa: CATSRDIRHRGTYEQYF
v_gene: TRBV6-1; d_gene: NA; j_gene: TRBJ1-2; abundance: NA; CDR3nt: TGTGCCAGCAGTTGGATCTTCAGGCCTGAAACCTTC; CDR3aa: CASSWIFRPETF
v_gene: TRBV5-1; d_gene: NA; j_gene: TRBJ2-7; abundance: NA; CDR3nt: TGCGCCAGCAGCCAAATCGGGTACGAGCAGTACTTC; CDR3aa: CASSQIGYEQYF
v_gene: TRBV30; d_gene: TRBD1; j_gene: TRBJ1-1; abundance: NA; CDR3nt: TGTGCCTGGAGTGCATCCTTTAGGGACAGTGAAGCTTTCTTT; CDR3aa: CAWSASFRDSEAFF
v_gene: TRBV19; d_gene: TRBD1; j_gene: TRBJ1-2; abundance: NA; CDR3nt: TGTGCCAGTAGTGCCCTATTTACAGGGGGCTCAGGCGGCTACACCTTC; CDR3aa: CASSALFTGGSGGYTF
v_gene: TRBV11-2; d_gene: TRBD2; j_gene: TRBJ2-1; abundance: NA; CDR3nt: TGTGCCAGCAGCCTCCGCCGCGGGAGGAATACCTACAATGAGCAGTTCTTC; CDR3aa: CASSLRRGRNTYNEQFF
v_gene: TRBV14; d_gene: TRBD1; j_gene: TRBJ1-2; abundance: NA; CDR3nt: TGTGCCAGCAGCCGGGACAGGGGCTATGGCTACACCTTC; CDR3aa: CASSRDRGYGYTF
v_gene: TRBV6-6; d_gene: NA; j_gene: TRBJ1-6; abundance: NA; CDR3nt: TGTGCCAGCACTGGCTCCTATAATTCACCCCTCCACTTT; CDR3aa: CASTGSYNSPLHF
v_gene: TRBV19; d_gene: TRBD2; j_gene: TRBJ2-2; abundance: NA; CDR3nt: TGTGCCAGTAGTATTTATGGAGCGGGGGGAAACACCGGGGAGCTGTTTTTT; CDR3aa: CASSIYGAGGNTGELFF
v_gene: TRBV6-1; d_gene: TRBD2; j_gene: TRBJ2-2; abundance: NA; CDR3nt: TGTGCCAGCAGTGTTAGCGGGAGGACTGGCGGGGAGCTGTTTTTT; CDR3aa: CASSVSGRTGGELFF
v_gene: TRBV10-3; d_gene: NA; j_gene: TRBJ2-1; abundance: NA; CDR3nt: TGTGCCATCAGTCAGAGGCAGGACCCATTCAATGAGCAGTTCTTC; CDR3aa: CAISQRQDPFNEQFF
v_gene: TRBV6-5; d_gene: NA; j_gene: TRBJ1-5; abundance: NA; CDR3nt: TGTGCCAGCGGCGGGACGGAAGGTAGCAATCAGCCCCAGCATTTT; CDR3aa: CASGGTEGSNQPQHF
v_gene: TRBV6-6; d_gene: TRBD2; j_gene: TRBJ2-1; abundance: once; CDR3nt: TGTGCCAGCAGCCTAGCAATCACTAGCGCGTACAATGAGCAGTTCTTC; CDR3aa: CASSLAITSAYNEQFF
v_gene: TRBV6-1; d_gene: NA; j_gene: TRBJ1-1; abundance: NA; CDR3nt: TGTGCCAGCAGTGCGTTTAGGGTGAACACTGAAGCTTTCTTT; CDR3aa: CASSAFRVNTEAFF
v_gene: TRBV30; d_gene: TRBD2; j_gene: TRBJ2-7; abundance: NA; CDR3nt: TGTGCCTGGAGTGTTGGGACTAACTTGGGCGAGCAGTACTTC; CDR3aa: CAWSVGTNLGEQYF
v_gene: TRBV9; d_gene: TRBD1; j_gene: TRBJ2-1; abundance: NA; CDR3nt: TGTGCCAGCAGCGCCTACAGGGGCGTAGGCAATGAGCAGTTCTTC; CDR3aa: CASSAYRGVGNEQFF
v_gene: TRBV5-1; d_gene: TRBD1; j_gene: TRBJ1-6; abundance: NA; CDR3nt: TGCGCCAGCAGCCAGGGACAGGGTTTTAATTCACCCCTCCACTTT; CDR3aa: CASSQGQGFNSPLHF
v_gene: TRBV10-2; d_gene: NA; j_gene: TRBJ2-7; abundance: NA; CDR3nt: TGCGCCAGTAGGGACGGCACCTACGAGCAGTACTTC; CDR3aa: CASRDGTYEQYF
v_gene: TRBV9; d_gene: TRBD1; j_gene: TRBJ1-2; abundance: few; CDR3nt: TGTGCCAGCAGCGCAGGGGGGGACAGGGAGGTTAAGGCCAACTATGGCTACACCTTC; CDR3aa: CASSAGGDREVKANYGYTF
v_gene: TRBV5-5; d_gene: TRBD2; j_gene: TRBJ2-7; abundance: once; CDR3nt: TGTGCCAGCGGGGGACTAGCGGGAGTCGGAAGCTCCTACGAGCAGTACTTC; CDR3aa: CASGGLAGVGSSYEQYF
v_gene: TRBV7-2; d_gene: TRBD2; j_gene: TRBJ2-3; abundance: NA; CDR3nt: TGTGCCAGCAGTCGAACTAGCGGGGGGGGAAATACGCAGTATTTT; CDR3aa: CASSRTSGGGNTQYF
v_gene: TRBV5-1; d_gene: TRBD1; j_gene: TRBJ2-1; abundance: NA; CDR3nt: TGCGCCAGCAGCGCCGGGACAGCGAATGAGCAGTTCTTC; CDR3aa: CASSAGTANEQFF
v_gene: TRBV6-6; d_gene: TRBD1; j_gene: TRBJ1-4; abundance: NA; CDR3nt: TGTGCCAGCAGTTACGTAGGGGGCGACGAAAAACTGTTTTTT; CDR3aa: CASSYVGGDEKLFF
v_gene: TRBV19; d_gene: TRBD1; j_gene: TRBJ1-2; abundance: NA; CDR3nt: TGTGCCAGTGTACAGGGGCCGGGAGGCTACACCTTC; CDR3aa: CASVQGPGGYTF
v_gene: TRBV7-3; d_gene: NA; j_gene: TRBJ2-1; abundance: NA; CDR3nt: TGTGCCAGCAGCTACACTCAGCTCGATGAGCAGTTCTTC; CDR3aa: CASSYTQLDEQFF
v_gene: TRBV6-6; d_gene: NA; j_gene: TRBJ1-2; abundance: NA; CDR3nt: TGTGCCACCAAGGCCGGGGCACGGGAGGGAGGCTACACCTTC; CDR3aa: CATKAGAREGGYTF
v_gene: TRBV2; d_gene: NA; j_gene: TRBJ2-2; abundance: NA; CDR3nt: TGTGCCAGCAGGAAGGAGACAGTACTCACCGGGGAGCTGTTTTTT; CDR3aa: CASRKETVLTGELFF
v_gene: TRBV7-8; d_gene: NA; j_gene: TRBJ2-5; abundance: NA; CDR3nt: TGTGCCAGCAGCTTGGGCCCCCAGGGGACCCAGTACTTC; CDR3aa: CASSLGPQGTQYF
v_gene: TRBV7-3; d_gene: TRBD1; j_gene: TRBJ2-2; abundance: NA; CDR3nt: TGTGCCAGCAGCCCACAGGGGACCGGGGAGCTGTTTTTT; CDR3aa: CASSPQGTGELFF
v_gene: TRBV30; d_gene: TRBD2; j_gene: TRBJ2-2; abundance: NA; CDR3nt: TGTGCCCAGGGACTAGTTAATACCGGGGAGCTGTTTTTT; CDR3aa: CAQGLVNTGELFF
v_gene: TRBV7-9; d_gene: NA; j_gene: TRBJ2-1; abundance: once; CDR3nt: TGTGCCAGCAGGAAAGGAGGAAATGAGCAGTTCTTC; CDR3aa: CASRKGGNEQFF
v_gene: TRBV27; d_gene: TRBD2; j_gene: TRBJ2-7; abundance: NA; CDR3nt: TGTGCCAGTCGGCGACTAGCGGGAGTGGACGAGCAGTACTTC; CDR3aa: CASRRLAGVDEQYF
v_gene: TRBV18; d_gene: TRBD2; j_gene: TRBJ2-1; abundance: NA; CDR3nt: TGTGCCAGCTCACCACTCAGGACTAGCGGGACCAACAATGAGCAGTTCTTC; CDR3aa: CASSPLRTSGTNNEQFF
v_gene: TRBV9; d_gene: TRBD2; j_gene: TRBJ2-3; abundance: NA; CDR3nt: TGTGCCAGCAGCGTATCGGCGGGAGTTAGAGATACGCAGTATTTT; CDR3aa: CASSVSAGVRDTQYF
v_gene: TRBV19; d_gene: NA; j_gene: TRBJ2-3; abundance: NA; CDR3nt: TGTGCCAGTAGTATAGCGACTTTTCCAGATACGCAGTATTTT; CDR3aa: CASSIATFPDTQYF
v_gene: TRBV27; d_gene: NA; j_gene: TRBJ2-3; abundance: once; CDR3nt: TGTGCCAGCAGTTTGGCTCCTACTGTTCATACGCAGTATTTT; CDR3aa: CASSLAPTVHTQYF
v_gene: TRBV2; d_gene: NA; j_gene: TRBJ2-1; abundance: NA; CDR3nt: TGTGCCAGCAGCGAACTATGGGGTTTTGATCCCTACAATGAGCAGTTCTTC; CDR3aa: CASSELWGFDPYNEQFF